This is a list of T cell receptor beta chains from one sample in a study of T cell responses to AZD1222 COVID-19 vaccine. The protocol was immunoSEQ multiplex PCR, while the TCRdb copy is restricted to in-frame clones and leaves out a portion. The repertoire holds 99,000 or so clones, with approximately 89% as singletons. This specimen consisted of peripheral blood, obtained 28 days after the second AZD1222 dose. These receptor sequences come from an adult who received the AZD1222 COVID-19 vaccine. The CDR3 runs from the conserved cysteine through the conserved F or W. Fields, in order: J gene, clone size, D gene, V gene, CDR3 DNA, CDR3 protein. The D gene is left open where the match is weak. The size field is filled for only some rows; it gives once, few, many or a size class.

TRBJ1-1 | . | . | TRBV30 | TGTGCCTGGAGTGTAGGGGGCACTGAAGCTTTCTTT | CAWSVGGTEAFF
TRBJ2-1 | . | TRBD2 | TRBV5-4 | TGTGCCAGCAGCTTGAGAACTAGCGGAAGCAATGAGCAGTTCTTC | CASSLRTSGSNEQFF
TRBJ1-5 | few | . | TRBV19 | TGTGCCAGTACCTCGGTTAAGCCCATGGACAATCAGCCCCAGCATTTT | CASTSVKPMDNQPQHF
TRBJ1-4 | . | . | TRBV7-9 | TGTGCCAGCAGCTCCGACAGAGGGTGGCAAAAACTGTTTTTT | CASSSDRGWQKLFF
TRBJ2-1 | . | . | TRBV7-8 | TGTGCCAGCAGCTTAGCGCGGTTCGATGAGCAGTTCTTC | CASSLARFDEQFF
TRBJ2-1 | . | . | TRBV5-1 | TGCGCCAGCAGCTCCGGACTGAACTCCTACAATGAGCAGTTCTTC | CASSSGLNSYNEQFF
TRBJ1-2 | . | . | TRBV30 | TGTGCCTGGAGTGCACAGTCGTATGGCTACACCTTC | CAWSAQSYGYTF
TRBJ2-5 | . | TRBD2 | TRBV6-2/TRBV6-3 | TGTGCCAGCAGTTCTGGACTAGCGGGGGGCCAAGAGACCCAGTACTTC | CASSSGLAGGQETQYF
TRBJ2-3 | . | TRBD2 | TRBV7-3 | TGTGCCAGCAGCTTACAAGCGGGAGGAGATACGCAGTATTTT | CASSLQAGGDTQYF
TRBJ1-2 | . | . | TRBV3-1/TRBV3-2 | TGTGCCAGCAGCCCCGCTGGGGGGAACTATGGCTACACCTTC | CASSPAGGNYGYTF
TRBJ1-1 | . | TRBD1 | TRBV6-2/TRBV6-3 | TGTGCCAGCAGCCGCTACAGGGGAGCGCACACTGAAGCTTTCTTT | CASSRYRGAHTEAFF
TRBJ2-2 | . | . | TRBV28 | TGTGCCAGCAGTCCGGGCCGTACTCCCGGGGAGCTGTTTTTT | CASSPGRTPGELFF
TRBJ2-2 | . | . | TRBV14 | TGTGCCAGCAGCCAAGCCCAGGGTAGTACCGGGGAGCTGTTTTTT | CASSQAQGSTGELFF
TRBJ1-1 | once | . | TRBV10-3 | TGTGCCATCAGTGGACAGCCGTCGTCCGAAGCTTTCTTT | CAISGQPSSEAFF
TRBJ2-1 | few | TRBD2 | TRBV28 | TGTGCCAGCAGCCCCCGCGGGAGAGGTAATGAGCAGTTCTTC | CASSPRGRGNEQFF
TRBJ2-7 | . | . | TRBV9 | TGTGCCAGCAGCGTAGAACTAACCTCCTACGAGCAGTACTTC | CASSVELTSYEQYF
TRBJ2-4 | . | . | TRBV11-2 | TGTGCCAGCAGCTTAGACAGGCTATCAAAAAACATTCAGTACTTC | CASSLDRLSKNIQYF
TRBJ1-5 | . | TRBD1 | TRBV27 | TGTGCCAGCAGTTTATCAAGACAGGGGAATCAGCCCCAGCATTTT | CASSLSRQGNQPQHF
TRBJ2-4 | . | TRBD2 | TRBV5-1 | TGCGCCAGCAGCGGTGGACTAGCGGATCCTATAGCCAAAAACATTCAGTACTTC | CASSGGLADPIAKNIQYF